Shown below are 26 T cell receptor beta chains from a single sample sequenced in a study of Ad26.COV2.S vaccination and SARS-CoV-2 variants. Only in-frame clones appear in the TCRdb table, and some are missing; sequencing was by immunoSEQ multiplex PCR. The table records approximately 97,000 clones, roughly 75% of them present only once. The sequencing used peripheral blood, collected after recovery from COVID-19. The receptor set was obtained from a human donor who had recovered from COVID-19.

The V and J genes are TRBV21-1 and TRBJ1-5. TRBV21-1 is an annotated pseudogene. The CDR3 covers 16 residues. The CDR3 nucleotides read TGTGCCAGCAGCATGGGAGGGGGGTATAGCAATCAGCCCCAGCATTTT. Protein: CASSMGGGYSNQPQHF.

The V gene is TRBV9, the J gene TRBJ1-5, with D possibly TRBD1 on 6 matching bases. Germline values: CDR1 SGDLS, CDR2 YYNGEE. Trimming took off 7 bases at V and 6 bases at J, with 11 bases between the two ends. This CDR3 is built from 12 residues. CDR3 nucleotides: TGTGCCAGCGGGACAATGGGTCAGCCCCAGCATTTT. This codes for CASGTMGQPQHF.

J is TRBJ2-2 and V is TRBV2; D is unclear. The V end lost 2 bases, the J end lost 8 bases, and 21 bases lay between the germline ends. CDR1 SNHLY and CDR2 FYNNEI come from the germline V gene. The CDR3 is 17 amino acids. The CDR3 loop reads CASSESLERKDGGELFF. CDR3 in DNA: TGTGCCAGCAGTGAATCTTTGGAACGTAAGGACGGAGGGGAGCTGTTTTTT.

This CDR3 reads CASSFRPVGQTNQPQHF. CDR3 nucleotides: TGCGCCAGCAGCTTTCGTCCCGTGGGACAGACTAATCAGCCCCAGCATTTT. This chain connects TRBV4-1 to TRBJ1-5, with 7 bases fitting TRBD1. J gave up 4 bases and V 5 bases, and 14 bases lay outside the gene matches. This CDR3 contains 17 residues. Per germline, CDR1 MGHRA and CDR2 YSYEKL.

This clone occurred a few times. The chain recombines TRBV9 with TRBJ2-7, with 11 positions matching TRBD1. The germline V gene has CDR1 SGDLS and CDR2 YYNGEE. V lost 3 bases and J lost 5; bases outside the gene matches: 7. CDR3 length equals 15 residues. This chain's CDR3 is CASSAGQGAVNEQYF. The CDR3 DNA reads TGTGCCAGCAGCGCAGGACAGGGGGCGGTCAACGAGCAGTACTTC.

This sequence joins TRBV28 and TRBJ2-2, with TRBD2 matching over 8 bases. CDR3 length: 14 amino acids. Germline assignment: CDR1 MDHEN and CDR2 SYDVKM. The V segment lost 6 bases and the J segment 4 bases; nucleotides outside the gene matches: 4. The CDR3 is CASSPGGATGELFF. The CDR3 region has the DNA TGTGCCAGCAGCCCCGGGGGGGCCACCGGGGAGCTGTTTTTT.

The chain carries TRBV2 and TRBJ1-5; 9 nucleotides align to TRBD1. There are 14 residues in the CDR3. J was trimmed by 5 bases and V by 3 bases; bases with no gene match: 2. Germline CDR1 reads SNHLY; CDR2 reads FYNNEI. The CDR3 region is CASSDWDRDQPQHF. CDR3 DNA: TGTGCCAGCAGTGATTGGGACAGGGATCAGCCCCAGCATTTT.

The chain couples TRBV18 to TRBJ1-1; the match to TRBD1 covers 7 bases. The V gene's germline CDR1 is KGHSH and CDR2 LQKENI. This CDR3 has 13 amino acids. With 6 bases clipped from V and 4 bases from J, the junction kept 5 bases outside the gene matches. CDR3 region: CASSQGDGTEAFF. CDR3 nucleotide sequence: TGTGCCAGCTCTCAGGGGGACGGCACTGAAGCTTTCTTT. The whole variable domain, remainder taken from reference TRBV18 and TRBJ1-1, is NAGVMQNPRHLVRRRGQEARLRCSPMKGHSHVYWYRQLPEEGLKFMVYLQKENIIDESGMPKERFSAEFPKEGPSILRIQQVVRGDSAAYFCASSQGDGTEAFFGQGTRLTVV.

V is TRBV6-5 and J is TRBJ1-4; a weak D match, TRBD1 (6 bases). V lost 10 bases and J 3 bases, leaving 18 bases between the germline ends. This CDR3 is 15 amino acids long. Germline V gene lookup returns CDR1 MNHEY and CDR2 SVGAGI. The CDR3 bases are TGTGCCACCCGTCGGGCAGGGGTATCTAATGAAAAACTGTTTTTT. Amino acids: CATRRAGVSNEKLFF.

J is TRBJ1-1 and V is TRBV4-1; D gene ambiguous. Germline V lookup: CDR1 MGHRA, CDR2 YSYEKL. This CDR3 contains 16 residues. The V gene lost 2 bases and the J gene lost 1 base, with 14 bases spanning the gap. This chain's CDR3 is CASSQTGKARNTEAFF. The DNA for the CDR3 is TGCGCCAGCAGCCAAACCGGGAAGGCGCGGAACACTGAAGCTTTCTTT.

V usage is TRBV27 and J usage is TRBJ2-2; the D gene is possibly TRBD1 (6 bases). Trimming stripped 4 bases from V and 4 bases from J, with 13 bases between. CDR1 MNHEY and CDR2 SMNVEV come from the germline V gene (reference sequence). This CDR3 has 15 amino acids. The CDR3 spells CASSSKTGLTGELFF. In nucleotides, the CDR3 is TGTGCCAGCAGTTCAAAGACAGGACTCACCGGGGAGCTGTTTTTT.

V and J are TRBV19 and TRBJ1-6, with TRBD1 as a possible D gene (5 bases). CDR1 is LNHDA, CDR2 SQIVND, per germline (reference sequence). The ends were cut back, 11 bases at V and 5 bases at J, with 19 bases in the middle. This CDR3 spans 15 amino acids. The CDR3 loop reads CASDTWARNNSPLHF. The CDR3 DNA sequence: TGTGCCTCGGACACCTGGGCGAGGAATAATTCACCCCTCCACTTT.

The DNA of the CDR3 is TGCAGTGCTTCGGACAGGGGTGGCTACACCTTC. Its translation: CSASDRGGYTF. This chain uses TRBV20-1 with TRBJ1-2; 9 nucleotides match TRBD1. Germline lookup yields CDR1 DFQATT and CDR2 SNEGSKA (reference sequence). After removal of 5 bases from V and 7 bases from J, the junction contained 2 bases not matched to a gene. The CDR3 consists of 11 residues.

This rearrangement joins TRBV14 to TRBJ1-1; perhaps TRBD1 as D (6 bases). The germline gives CDR1 SGHDN, CDR2 FVKESK. The CDR3 spans 13 residues. The V end was cut by 0 bases, the J end by 10 bases, with 12 bases between. CDR3 sequence reads: CASSQDRTDGAFF. The DNA of the CDR3 is TGTGCCAGCAGCCAAGACAGGACAGACGGAGCTTTCTTT. The full variable domain, with the rest looked up from reference TRBV14 and TRBJ1-1, is EAGVTQFPSHSVIEKGQTVTLRCDPISGHDNLYWYRRVMGKEIKFLLHFVKESKQDESGMPNNRFLAERTGGTYSTLKVQPAELEDSGVYFCASSQDRTDGAFFGQGTRLTVV.

The V call is TRBV5-1, the J call TRBJ2-6, with D unresolved. The CDR3 runs 13 residues. Germline V lookup: CDR1 SGHRS, CDR2 YFSETQ. Trimming shortened V by 9 bases and J by 2 bases, and 9 bases separated the two germline ends. The CDR3 here is CATKATGANVLTF. DNA of the CDR3: TGCGCCACCAAAGCTACTGGGGCCAACGTCCTGACTTTC.

This clone has just a few counts. The gene calls are TRBV30 and TRBJ1-6; D possibly corresponds to TRBD1 (5 bases). Trimming cost V 8 bases and J 7 bases, with 15 bases left between them. The CDR3 consists of 13 residues. Germline lookup yields CDR1 GTSNPN and CDR2 SVGIG (reference sequence). The CDR3 DNA reads TGTGCCAGGGGCGGATCGATGAATTCACCCCTCCACTTT. Protein product: CARGGSMNSPLHF.

The genes are TRBV2 and TRBJ2-7, with D possibly called TRBD1 or TRBD2 (5 bases each). Trimming cost V 5 bases and J 1 base, with 15 bases left between them. Germline V gene lookup returns CDR1 SNHLY and CDR2 FYNNEI. The CDR3 runs to 15 residues. The CDR3 DNA follows: TGTGCCAGCAGTCTGGAAGGGACGGGATCCTACGAGCAGTACTTC. Residues: CASSLEGTGSYEQYF.

This chain links TRBV28 with TRBJ1-2, with 10 bases aligning to TRBD1. Trimming cost V 4 bases and J 7 bases; bases outside gene matches: 6. CDR1 is MDHEN, CDR2 SYDVKM, per germline. This CDR3 has 14 amino acids. CDR3 bases: TGTGCCAGCAGTTCGGACAGGGGGGAAGGTGGCTACACCTTC. It is translated as CASSSDRGEGGYTF.

The chain employs TRBV7-9 and TRBJ1-6, with TRBD1 matching over 7 bases. Germline CDR1 SEHNR, CDR2 FQNEAQ (reference sequence). The trim removed 1 base at V and 7 bases at J, leaving 4 bases unmatched. The CDR3 spans 15 residues. The CDR3 here is CASSLGRDRNSPLHF. The CDR3 DNA reads TGTGCCAGCAGCTTAGGTCGGGACAGAAATTCACCCCTCCACTTT.

The chain uses TRBV7-2 and TRBJ1-1, with TRBD1 as a possible D gene (5 bases). CDR3 length: 14 amino acids. Trimming stripped 3 bases from V and 1 base from J, with 9 bases between. The germline V gene encodes CDR1 SGHTA and CDR2 FQGNSA. CDR3 sequence reads: CASSFTTGNTEAFF. The CDR3 DNA is TGTGCCAGCAGCTTTACCACAGGGAACACTGAAGCTTTCTTT.

The chain recombines TRBV29-1 with TRBJ2-2; no firm D call. CDR1 and CDR2 (germline): SQVTM, ANQGSEA. Trimming pared 5 bases from V and 4 bases from J, leaving 2 bases between. This CDR3 comprises 10 residues. CDR3 in amino acids: CSVLTGELFF. The CDR3, as DNA: TGCAGCGTTCTCACCGGGGAGCTGTTTTTT.

The CDR3 loop is CASSTWDSTDTQYF. CDR3 coding DNA: TGTGCCAGCAGCACGTGGGACAGCACAGATACGCAGTATTTT. This sequence joins TRBV7-9 and TRBJ2-3, with D perhaps assigned TRBD1 or TRBD2 (5 bases each). The ends were cut back, 5 bases at V and 0 bases at J, with 9 bases in the middle. In germline, CDR1 is SEHNR, CDR2 FQNEAQ (reference sequence). The CDR3 totals 14 residues.

V is TRBV6-5 and J is TRBJ1-6, with D tentatively TRBD1 (6 bases). The germline V gene encodes CDR1 MNHEY and CDR2 SVGAGI. Trimming removed 2 bases at V and 8 bases at J, with 16 bases between. The CDR3 totals 16 residues. This chain's CDR3 is CASSYKPGQPYSPLHF. The CDR3 nucleotides are TGTGCCAGCAGTTACAAGCCTGGACAGCCATATTCACCCCTCCACTTT.

The chain couples TRBV30 to TRBJ1-1; TRBD1 agrees at 7 bases. CDR1 GTSNPN and CDR2 SVGIG come from the germline V gene (reference sequence). The length of the CDR3 is 13 residues. V lost 2 bases and J lost 6; bases outside the gene matches: 6. The CDR3 DNA sequence: TGTGCCTGGAGTTCCGAGGGGGCAGCTGAAGCTTTCTTT. Translated: CAWSSEGAAEAFF.

This clone has a handful of counts. The chain joins TRBV9 to TRBJ2-3; D might be TRBD1 or TRBD2, each matching 5 bases. Germline values: CDR1 SGDLS, CDR2 YYNGEE. This CDR3 is 15 amino acids long. The V end was cut by 0 bases, the J end by 10 bases, with 18 bases between. CDR3 protein: CASSVVDTGPRPQYF. CDR3 bases: TGTGCCAGCAGCGTAGTGGACACGGGACCCCGCCCGCAGTATTTT.

The chain combines TRBV7-9 with TRBJ2-3; perhaps TRBD2 as D (6 bases). CDR3 size: 16 residues. CDR1 and CDR2 from the germline V gene are SEHNR and FQNEAQ (reference sequence). Between the trimmed V and J ends, which lost 1 base and 6 bases, there was a span of 17 bases. CDR3 DNA sequence: TGTGCCAGCAGCTTAGGTACCACTAGCCAACTGGATACGCAGTATTTT. The encoded protein is CASSLGTTSQLDTQYF.